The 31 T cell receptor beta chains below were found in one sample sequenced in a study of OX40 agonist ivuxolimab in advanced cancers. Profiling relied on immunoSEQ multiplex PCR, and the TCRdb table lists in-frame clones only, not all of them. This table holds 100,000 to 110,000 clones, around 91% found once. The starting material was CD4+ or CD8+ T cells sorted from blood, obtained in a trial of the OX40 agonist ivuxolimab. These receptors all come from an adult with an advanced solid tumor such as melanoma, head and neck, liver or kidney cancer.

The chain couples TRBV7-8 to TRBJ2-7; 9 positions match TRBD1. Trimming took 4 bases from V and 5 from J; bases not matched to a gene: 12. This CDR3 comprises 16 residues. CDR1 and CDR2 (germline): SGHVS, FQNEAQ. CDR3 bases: TGTGCCAGCAGCTACCCCCTGGGGACAGGGATCCACGAGCAGTACTTC. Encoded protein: CASSYPLGTGIHEQYF. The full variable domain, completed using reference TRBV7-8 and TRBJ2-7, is GAGVSQSPRYKVAKRGQDVALRCDPISGHVSLFWYQQALGQGPEFLTYFQNEAQLDKSGLPSDRFFAERPEGSVSTLKIQRTQQEDSAVYLCASSYPLGTGIHEQYFGPGTRLTVT.

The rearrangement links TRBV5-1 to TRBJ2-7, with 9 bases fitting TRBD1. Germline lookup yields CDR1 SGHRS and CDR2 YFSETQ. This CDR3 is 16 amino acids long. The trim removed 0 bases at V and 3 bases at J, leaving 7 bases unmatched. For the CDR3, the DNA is TGCGCCAGCAGCTTGGCTGGACAGGGGCCCCTCTACGAGCAGTACTTC. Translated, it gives CASSLAGQGPLYEQYF.

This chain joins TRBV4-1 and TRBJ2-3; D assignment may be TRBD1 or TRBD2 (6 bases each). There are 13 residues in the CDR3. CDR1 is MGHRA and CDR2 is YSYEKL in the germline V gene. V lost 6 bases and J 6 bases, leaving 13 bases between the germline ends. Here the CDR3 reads CASRFTGADTQYF. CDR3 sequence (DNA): TGCGCCAGCAGGTTCACGGGGGCCGATACGCAGTATTTT.

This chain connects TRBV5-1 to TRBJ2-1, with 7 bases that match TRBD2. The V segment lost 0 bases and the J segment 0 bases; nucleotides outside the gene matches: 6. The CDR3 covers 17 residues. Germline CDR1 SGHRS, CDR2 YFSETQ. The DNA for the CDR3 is TGCGCCAGCAGCTTGGTGGCTAGCGGAAGCTCCTACAATGAGCAGTTCTTC. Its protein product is CASSLVASGSSYNEQFF.

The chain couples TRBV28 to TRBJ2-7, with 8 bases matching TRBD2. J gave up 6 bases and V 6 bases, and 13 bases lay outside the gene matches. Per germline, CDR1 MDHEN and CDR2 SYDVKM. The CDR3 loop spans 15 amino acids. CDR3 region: CASRRSGIGLGEQYF. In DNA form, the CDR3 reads TGTGCCAGCAGACGTAGCGGGATCGGTCTCGGCGAGCAGTACTTC.

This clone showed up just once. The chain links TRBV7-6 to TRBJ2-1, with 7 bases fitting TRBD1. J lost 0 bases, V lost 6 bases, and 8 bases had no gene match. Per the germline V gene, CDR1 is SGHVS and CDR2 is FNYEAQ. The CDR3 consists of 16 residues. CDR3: CASRRGTDFSYNEQFF. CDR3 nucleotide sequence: TGTGCCAGCAGACGAGGGACAGATTTCTCCTACAATGAGCAGTTCTTC.

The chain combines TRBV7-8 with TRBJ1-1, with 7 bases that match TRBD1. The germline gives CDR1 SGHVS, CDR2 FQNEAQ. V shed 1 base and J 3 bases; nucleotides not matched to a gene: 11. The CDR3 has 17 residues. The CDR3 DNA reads TGTGCCAGCAGCTTAGGACTAAGGAGGGGGCTCCACACTGAAGCTTTCTTT. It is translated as CASSLGLRRGLHTEAFF.

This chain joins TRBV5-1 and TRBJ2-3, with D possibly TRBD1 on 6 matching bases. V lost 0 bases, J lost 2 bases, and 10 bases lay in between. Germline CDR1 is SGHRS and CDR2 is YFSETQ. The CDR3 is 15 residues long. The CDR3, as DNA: TGCGCCAGCAGCTTGGACAGGGCTGTCACAGATACGCAGTATTTT. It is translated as CASSLDRAVTDTQYF.

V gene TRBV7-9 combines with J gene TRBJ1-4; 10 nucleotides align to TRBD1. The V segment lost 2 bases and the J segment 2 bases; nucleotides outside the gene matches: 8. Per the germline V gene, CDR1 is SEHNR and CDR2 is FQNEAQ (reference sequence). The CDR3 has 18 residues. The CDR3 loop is CASSLSRDRGSTNEKLFF. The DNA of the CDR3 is TGTGCCAGCAGCTTATCCCGGGACAGGGGAAGCACTAATGAAAAACTGTTTTTT.

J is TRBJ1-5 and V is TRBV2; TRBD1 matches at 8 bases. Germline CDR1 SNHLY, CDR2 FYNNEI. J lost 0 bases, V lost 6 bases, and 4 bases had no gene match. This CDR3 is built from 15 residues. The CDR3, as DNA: TGTGCCAGCAGGGACAGGGATAATAGCAATCAGCCCCAGCATTTT. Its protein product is CASRDRDNSNQPQHF.

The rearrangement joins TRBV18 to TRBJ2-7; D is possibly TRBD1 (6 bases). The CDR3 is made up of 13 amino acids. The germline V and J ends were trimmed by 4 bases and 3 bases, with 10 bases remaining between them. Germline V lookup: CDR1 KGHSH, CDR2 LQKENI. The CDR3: CASSLGTNYEQYF. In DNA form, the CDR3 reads TGTGCCAGCTCACTAGGGACAAACTACGAGCAGTACTTC.

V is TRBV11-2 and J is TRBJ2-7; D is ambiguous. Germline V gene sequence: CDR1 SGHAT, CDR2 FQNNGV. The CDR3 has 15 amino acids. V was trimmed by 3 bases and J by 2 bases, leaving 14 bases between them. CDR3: CASSFISQSTYEQYF. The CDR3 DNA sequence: TGTGCCAGCAGCTTCATTTCCCAATCAACCTACGAGCAGTACTTC.

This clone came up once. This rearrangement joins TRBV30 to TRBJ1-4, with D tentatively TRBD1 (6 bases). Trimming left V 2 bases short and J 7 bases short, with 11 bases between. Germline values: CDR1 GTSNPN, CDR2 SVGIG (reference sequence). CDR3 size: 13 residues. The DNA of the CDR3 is TGTGCCTGGAGTACAGGGTTGGTTGAAAAACTGTTTTTT. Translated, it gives CAWSTGLVEKLFF.

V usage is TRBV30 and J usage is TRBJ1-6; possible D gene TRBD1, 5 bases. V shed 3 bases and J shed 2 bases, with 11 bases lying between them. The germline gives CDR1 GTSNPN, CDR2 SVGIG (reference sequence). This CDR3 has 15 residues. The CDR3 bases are TGTGCCTGGAGCCTCGGGGCCACCTATAATTCACCCCTCCACTTT. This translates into CAWSLGATYNSPLHF.

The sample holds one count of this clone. As DNA, the CDR3 is TGCAGCGGAAACAGGGCCTTAGACGCTGAAGCTTTCTTT. It is translated as CSGNRALDAEAFF. The chain couples TRBV29-1 to TRBJ1-1, with D tentatively TRBD1 (6 bases). Germline CDR1 is SQVTM and CDR2 is ANQGSEA. The CDR3 length is 13 residues. V lost 7 bases to trimming and J lost 6 bases, with 18 bases between them.

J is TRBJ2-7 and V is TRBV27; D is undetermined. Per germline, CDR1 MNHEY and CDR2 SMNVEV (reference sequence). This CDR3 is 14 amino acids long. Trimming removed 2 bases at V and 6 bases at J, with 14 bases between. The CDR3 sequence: CASSLLVAGGEQYF. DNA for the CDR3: TGTGCCAGCAGTTTACTTGTGGCTGGTGGCGAGCAGTACTTC.

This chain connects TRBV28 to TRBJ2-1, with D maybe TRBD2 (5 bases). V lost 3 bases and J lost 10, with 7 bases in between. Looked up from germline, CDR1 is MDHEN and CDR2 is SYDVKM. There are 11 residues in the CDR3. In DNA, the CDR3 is TGTGCCAGCAGTTTGGAGGCCGAGCAGTTCTTC. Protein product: CASSLEAEQFF.

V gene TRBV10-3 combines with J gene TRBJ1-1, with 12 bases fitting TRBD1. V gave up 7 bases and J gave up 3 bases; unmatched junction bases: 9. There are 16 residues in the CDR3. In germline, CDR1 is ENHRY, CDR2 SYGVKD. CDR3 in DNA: TGTGCCATCACAAAAGGGACAGGGGGCGGGGACACTGAAGCTTTCTTT. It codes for CAITKGTGGGDTEAFF.

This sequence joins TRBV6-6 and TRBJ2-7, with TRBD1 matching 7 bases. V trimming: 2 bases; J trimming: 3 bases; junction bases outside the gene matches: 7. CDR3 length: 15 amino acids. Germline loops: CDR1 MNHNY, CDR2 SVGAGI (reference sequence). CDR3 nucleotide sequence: TGTGCCAGCAGTTACGGACAGGTGGGAATCTACGAGCAGTACTTC. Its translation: CASSYGQVGIYEQYF.

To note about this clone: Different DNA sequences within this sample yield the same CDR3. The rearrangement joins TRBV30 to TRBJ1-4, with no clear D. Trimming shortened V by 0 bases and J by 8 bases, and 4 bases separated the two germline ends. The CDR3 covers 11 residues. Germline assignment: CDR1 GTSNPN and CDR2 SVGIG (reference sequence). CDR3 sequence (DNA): TGTGCCTGGAGTGTGGGGGAAAAACTGTTTTTT. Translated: CAWSVGEKLFF. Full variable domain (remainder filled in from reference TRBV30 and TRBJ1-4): SQTIHQWPATLVQPVGSPLSLECTVEGTSNPNLYWYRQAAGRGLQLLFYSVGIGQISSEVPQNLSASRPQDRQFILSSKKLLLSDSGFYLCAWSVGEKLFFGSGTQLSVL.

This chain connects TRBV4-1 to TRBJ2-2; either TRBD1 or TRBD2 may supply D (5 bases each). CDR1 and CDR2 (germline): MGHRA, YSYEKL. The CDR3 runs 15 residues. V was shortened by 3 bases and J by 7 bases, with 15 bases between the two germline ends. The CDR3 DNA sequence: TGCGCCAGCAGCCAGGGGACCCTATTGGGCGGGGAGCTGTTTTTT. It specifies CASSQGTLLGGELFF.

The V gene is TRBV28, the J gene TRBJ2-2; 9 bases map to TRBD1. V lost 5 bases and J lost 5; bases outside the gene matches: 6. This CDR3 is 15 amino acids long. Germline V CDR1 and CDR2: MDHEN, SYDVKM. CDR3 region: CASSLGQGWTGELFF. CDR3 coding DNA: TGTGCCAGCAGTCTCGGACAGGGGTGGACCGGGGAGCTGTTTTTT.

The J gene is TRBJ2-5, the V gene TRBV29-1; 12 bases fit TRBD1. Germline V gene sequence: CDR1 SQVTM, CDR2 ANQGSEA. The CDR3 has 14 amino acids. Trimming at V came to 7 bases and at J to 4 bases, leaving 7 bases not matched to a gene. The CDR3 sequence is CSAGGTGGTETQYF. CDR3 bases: TGCAGCGCCGGCGGGACAGGGGGCACAGAGACCCAGTACTTC.

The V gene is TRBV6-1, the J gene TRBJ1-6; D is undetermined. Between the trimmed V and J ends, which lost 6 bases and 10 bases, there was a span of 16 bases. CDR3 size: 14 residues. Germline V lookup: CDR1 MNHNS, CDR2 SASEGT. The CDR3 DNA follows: TGTGCCAGCAGAGTCCCGAATATGGGATCACCCCTCCACTTT. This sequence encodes CASRVPNMGSPLHF.

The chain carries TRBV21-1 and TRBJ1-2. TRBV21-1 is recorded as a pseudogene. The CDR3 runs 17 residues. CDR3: CASSKGGGGGRDYGYTF. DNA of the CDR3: TGTGCCAGCAGCAAAGGAGGAGGAGGGGGGCGCGACTATGGCTACACCTTC.

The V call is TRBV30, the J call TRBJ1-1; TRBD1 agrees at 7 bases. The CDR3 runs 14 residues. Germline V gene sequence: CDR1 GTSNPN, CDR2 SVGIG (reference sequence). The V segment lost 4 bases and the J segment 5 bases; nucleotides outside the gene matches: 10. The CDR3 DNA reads TGTGCCTGGACCGGGAGGGGGCAGAGGACTGAAGCTTTCTTT. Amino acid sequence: CAWTGRGQRTEAFF.

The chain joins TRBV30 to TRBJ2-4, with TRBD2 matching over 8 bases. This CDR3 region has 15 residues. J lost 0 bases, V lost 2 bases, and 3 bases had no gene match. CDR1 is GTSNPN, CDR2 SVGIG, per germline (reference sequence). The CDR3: CAWSRGGIAKNIQYF. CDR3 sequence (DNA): TGTGCCTGGAGTCGGGGGGGGATAGCCAAAAACATTCAGTACTTC.

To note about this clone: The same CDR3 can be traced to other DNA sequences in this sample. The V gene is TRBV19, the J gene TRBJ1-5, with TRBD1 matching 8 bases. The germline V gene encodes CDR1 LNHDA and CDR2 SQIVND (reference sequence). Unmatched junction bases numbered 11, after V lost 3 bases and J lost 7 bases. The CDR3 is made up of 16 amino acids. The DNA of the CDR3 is TGTGCCAGTAGTATTCCGGGCCAGGGGGCGAGGCAGCCCCAGCATTTT. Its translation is CASSIPGQGARQPQHF.

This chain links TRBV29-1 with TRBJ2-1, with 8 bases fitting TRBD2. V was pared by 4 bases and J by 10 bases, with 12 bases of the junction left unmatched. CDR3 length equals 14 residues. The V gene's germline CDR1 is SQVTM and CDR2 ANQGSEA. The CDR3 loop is CSVVQRELGSEQFF. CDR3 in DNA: TGCAGCGTTGTCCAGCGGGAGTTAGGTAGCGAGCAGTTCTTC.

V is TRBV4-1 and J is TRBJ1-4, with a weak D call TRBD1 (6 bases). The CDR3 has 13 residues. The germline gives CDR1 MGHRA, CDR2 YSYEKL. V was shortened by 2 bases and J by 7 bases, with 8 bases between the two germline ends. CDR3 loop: CASSQLRGEKLFF. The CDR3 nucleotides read TGCGCCAGCAGCCAACTCAGGGGTGAAAAACTGTTTTTT.

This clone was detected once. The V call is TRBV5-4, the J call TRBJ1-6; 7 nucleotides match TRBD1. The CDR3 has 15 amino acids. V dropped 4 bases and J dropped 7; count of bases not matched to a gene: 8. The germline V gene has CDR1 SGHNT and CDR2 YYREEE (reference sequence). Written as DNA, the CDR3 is TGTGCCAGCAGCAAGAAGACAGGGTCCAATTCACCCCTCCACTTT. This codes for CASSKKTGSNSPLHF. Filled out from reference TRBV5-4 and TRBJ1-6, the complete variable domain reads ETGVTQSPTHLIKTRGQQVTLRCSSQSGHNTVSWYQQALGQGPQFIFQYYREEENGRGNFPPRFSGLQFPNYSSELNVNALELDDSALYLCASSKKTGSNSPLHFGNGTRLTVT.